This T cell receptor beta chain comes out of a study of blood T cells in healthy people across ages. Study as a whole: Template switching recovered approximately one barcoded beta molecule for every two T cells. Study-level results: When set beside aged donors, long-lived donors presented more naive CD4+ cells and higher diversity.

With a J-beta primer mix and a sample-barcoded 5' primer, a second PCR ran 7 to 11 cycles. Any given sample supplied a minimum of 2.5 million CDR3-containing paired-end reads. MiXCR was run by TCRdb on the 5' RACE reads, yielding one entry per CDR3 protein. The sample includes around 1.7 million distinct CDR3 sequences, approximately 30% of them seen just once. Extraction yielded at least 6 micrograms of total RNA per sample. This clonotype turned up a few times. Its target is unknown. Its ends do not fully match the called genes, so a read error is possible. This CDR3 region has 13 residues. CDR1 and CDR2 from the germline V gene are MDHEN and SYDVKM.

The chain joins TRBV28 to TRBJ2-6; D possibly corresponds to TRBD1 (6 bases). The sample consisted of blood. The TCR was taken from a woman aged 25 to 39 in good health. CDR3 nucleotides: TGTGCCGGGCACAGGGCTGGGGCCAACGTCCCGACTTTC. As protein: CAGHRAGANVPTF.